This entry describes one TCR beta chain. Antigen unknown. This sample is part of a study of regulatory T cells in long-lasting Graves disease. Study-level results: Few sampled subjects may have lowered accuracy. Clonotypes that were public and shared totalled a few thousand in persistent patients versus over 800 in new patients.

Both iRepertoire HTBI primers and Arm-PCR of CDR3 regions were used to build the TCR beta libraries. Original analysis: Identified segments across samples numbered about 60 TRBV and over 13 TRBJ. MiXCR, run by TCRdb on the multiplex PCR reads, gives a single entry per CDR3 protein. The authors' filters were not applied to this entry. The repertoire holds 500,000 to 800,000 distinct CDR3 sequences, with 25% to 35% as singletons. Described time point: persistent/refractory GD, antithyroid drugs over 5 years with positive TRAb. PBMC-extracted RNA yielded the TCR library. Diagnosing Graves' disease relied on the American Thyroid Association guidelines. Specimen: peripheral blood mononuclear cells (PBMCs), collected when the disease was refractory, from a patient treated with antithyroid drugs. This clonotype originated in a female donor with Graves disease.

The CDR3 protein is CASSLGTGVAEQYF. In DNA form, the CDR3 reads TGTGCCAGCAGCTTAGGTACGGGAGTTGCCGAGCAGTACTTC. The chain joins TRBV7-2 to TRBJ2-7, with TRBD2 as a possible D gene (6 bases). Between the trimmed V and J ends, which lost 1 base and 6 bases, there was a span of 13 bases. Germline CDR1 SGHTA, CDR2 FQGNSA. The CDR3 is 14 residues long.